This is a list of T cell receptor beta chains from one sample in a study of cytomegalovirus exposure and HLA in healthy donors. Clones were sequenced by immunoSEQ multiplex PCR, and TCRdb holds only the in-frame ones, with some missing. The sample comprises roughly 300,000 clones, roughly 85% of which are singletons, and less than 4.5% rests with the top ten. Sequencing was carried out using PBMCs. Source of these receptors: a man aged 40-49 years in good health and CMV-seropositive. The CDR3 runs from the conserved cysteine through the conserved F or W. A D gene is named only where the DNA matches it firmly. Clone size is not always given. Where it is, it says once, few, many or a class for expanded clones.

>TRBJ2-6|-|TRBV28|TRBD1
TGTGCCAGCAGTCTGACAGGGCCTGGGGCCAACGTCCTGACTTTC
CASSLTGPGANVLTF
>TRBJ2-7|-|TRBV29-1|TRBD2
TGCAGCGCCGCGGGGGGGTCCAGCGAGCAGTACTTC
CSAAGGSSEQYF
>TRBJ2-4|-|TRBV21-1|-
TGTGCCAGCAGCAAGGGACAGGGACTGGTATCCAAAAACATTCAGTACTTC
CASSKGQGLVSKNIQYF
>TRBJ2-7|-|TRBV4-1|TRBD1
TGCGCCAGCAGCCCATCGACAGGGGGCTACGAGCAGTACTTC
CASSPSTGGYEQYF
>TRBJ2-1|-|TRBV7-9|-
TGTGCCAGCAGCTTGGTAGCGGCAAGCTCCTACAATGAGCAGTTCTTC
CASSLVAASSYNEQFF
>TRBJ2-1|-|TRBV4-1|-
TGCGCCAGCAGCCAAGCCGGGAATGAGCAGTTCTTC
CASSQAGNEQFF
>TRBJ1-1|-|TRBV6-1|-
TGTGCCAGCAGTGAATACCAGGGCACTGAAGCTTTCTTT
CASSEYQGTEAFF
>TRBJ2-1|-|TRBV25-1|-
TGTGCCAGCAGTAAAGCCGCTGGCGGTTCCTACAATGAGCAGTTCTTC
CASSKAAGGSYNEQFF
>TRBJ1-5|once|TRBV7-2|-
TGTGCCAGCAGCTTAGGGACATCCCGCAATCAGCCCCAGCATTTT
CASSLGTSRNQPQHF
>TRBJ2-7|-|TRBV5-1|-
TGCGCCAGCAGCCGGCGGGCGACGGGGGACTCCTACGAGCAGTACTTC
CASSRRATGDSYEQYF
>TRBJ2-5|-|TRBV2|-
TGTGCCAGCAGTCCTGACAGGGAGGTGCGGGAGACCCAGTACTTC
CASSPDREVRETQYF
>TRBJ2-1|-|TRBV19|-
TGTGCCAGTAGTATAGCTCGGGACACCTCCTACAATGAGCAGTTCTTC
CASSIARDTSYNEQFF
>TRBJ2-1|once|TRBV27|TRBD2
TGTGCCAGCAGTCCCACAGCGGGAGGCTCCTACAATGAGCAGTTCTTC
CASSPTAGGSYNEQFF
>TRBJ2-7|-|TRBV4-1|-
TGCGCCAGCAGCCAAGATCCGACGTTGGGCCACGAGCAGTACTTC
CASSQDPTLGHEQYF
>TRBJ2-7|-|TRBV5-1|TRBD1
TGCGCCAGTATGCGGGACAGGGGCTACGAGCAGTACTTC
CASMRDRGYEQYF
>TRBJ2-2|-|TRBV5-1|-
TGCGCCAGCAGCTTGGTTGCGGGAACCACCGGGGAGCTGTTTTTT
CASSLVAGTTGELFF
>TRBJ2-2|-|TRBV27|-
TGTGCCAGCAGTTGGGCTGGGGGCATCGGGGAGCTGTTTTTT
CASSWAGGIGELFF
>TRBJ2-7|-|TRBV29-1|-
TGCAGCGTTGAAGATTACAGGGGAGGCAACGAGCAGTACTTC
CSVEDYRGGNEQYF
>TRBJ2-3|-|TRBV13|TRBD2
TGTGCCAGCAGCTTACCCCGAACTAGCGGGAGCACAGATACGCAGTATTTT
CASSLPRTSGSTDTQYF
>TRBJ1-2|-|TRBV28|-
TGTGCCAGCAGTCTCGTCCGGGTTTGGGGCTACACCTTC
CASSLVRVWGYTF
>TRBJ2-7|-|TRBV7-2|-
TGTGCCAGCAGCCTCCTGGAGGGATTATACGAGCAGTACTTC
CASSLLEGLYEQYF
>TRBJ2-7|few|TRBV4-3|-
TGCGCCAGCAGCCAAGATCGTACATCCTCCTACGAGCAGTACTTC
CASSQDRTSSYEQYF
>TRBJ1-1|-|TRBV28|-
TGTGCCAGCAGTTTATCAGTGGCTGCCACTGAAGCTTTCTTT
CASSLSVAATEAFF
>TRBJ2-7|-|TRBV5-4|TRBD2
TGTGCCAGCAGCTTGGATGAGGGAGGGTACGAGCAGTACTTC
CASSLDEGGYEQYF
>TRBJ1-5|-|TRBV18|TRBD1
TGTGCCAGCTCACCGGGACAGCGATCACATAGCAATCAGCCCCAGCATTTT
CASSPGQRSHSNQPQHF
>TRBJ1-5|few|TRBV6-1|TRBD1
TGTGCCAGCAGGGACAGGGGCAATCAGCCCCAGCATTTT
CASRDRGNQPQHF
>TRBJ2-3|-|TRBV5-5|-
TGTGCCAGCAGCTTGGTGCCGGGAGGCACAGATACGCAGTATTTT
CASSLVPGGTDTQYF
>TRBJ2-7|-|TRBV7-9|TRBD1
TGTGCCAGCAGTCTCGACAGGGGGCACTACGAGCAGTACTTC
CASSLDRGHYEQYF
>TRBJ1-1|-|TRBV28|-
TGTGCCAGCAGTTTGCACAGGGTGGGCACTGAAGCTTTCTTT
CASSLHRVGTEAFF
>TRBJ2-5|-|TRBV4-3|-
TGCGCCAGCAGCCAAGATTACAGGCCAAAAGAGACCCAGTACTTC
CASSQDYRPKETQYF
>TRBJ1-4|-|TRBV30|TRBD1
TGTGCCCTACACAGGGGGTTGGGAGAAAAACTGTTTTTT
CALHRGLGEKLFF
>TRBJ1-5|-|TRBV18|-
TGTGCCAGCTCACCGTTAGGGACAAGCAATCAGCCCCAGCATTTT
CASSPLGTSNQPQHF
>TRBJ2-1|few|TRBV7-8|-
TGTGCCAGCAGCCGGACCCGGGGAGTCTCCTACAATGAGCAGTTCTTC
CASSRTRGVSYNEQFF
>TRBJ1-1|-|TRBV6-5|-
TGTGCCAGCAGCTGGGACGGGAGAACAACTGAAGCTTTCTTT
CASSWDGRTTEAFF
>TRBJ2-7|once|TRBV10-3|TRBD1
TGTGCCATCCGACCGGAGACAGGGTCCTACGAGCAGTACTTC
CAIRPETGSYEQYF
>TRBJ1-4|-|TRBV9|-
TGTGCCAGCAGCGTAGGGAGGAGGGGTGGGGGTCATGAAAAACTGTTTTTT
CASSVGRRGGGHEKLFF
>TRBJ1-5|-|TRBV27|-
TGTGCCAGCAGTCCCCGCCAGGGTCCAAATCAGCCCCAGCATTTT
CASSPRQGPNQPQHF
>TRBJ1-5|-|TRBV27|-
TGTGCCAGTGCGGTTCAGCACAATCAGCCCCAGCATTTT
CASAVQHNQPQHF
>TRBJ2-1|-|TRBV27|-
TGTGCCAGCAGCCCGATACAGGGAATGCGACTCTACAATGAGCAGTTCTTC
CASSPIQGMRLYNEQFF
>TRBJ1-2|-|TRBV6-1|-
TGTGCCAGCATCGCCCGGGGGGTGGGCTATGGCTACACCTTC
CASIARGVGYGYTF
>TRBJ1-2|-|TRBV18|-
TGTGCCAGCTCGACCGGGTCAGAGCCCTATGGCTACACCTTC
CASSTGSEPYGYTF
>TRBJ2-2|-|TRBV6-5|TRBD2
TGTGCCAGCAGCCGGACTAGCGGCAGCACCGGGGAGCTGTTTTTT
CASSRTSGSTGELFF
>TRBJ2-7|-|TRBV2|-
TGTGCCAGCAACTCGAGAGGTTTATACGAGCAGTACTTC
CASNSRGLYEQYF
>TRBJ1-5|-|TRBV28|-
TGTGCCAGCGCAATCAGGCCCCAGCATTTT
CASAIRPQHF
>TRBJ1-2|-|TRBV2|-
TGTGCCAGCAGTGGGGACTTCTATGGCTACACCTTC
CASSGDFYGYTF
>TRBJ2-1|-|TRBV7-8|-
TGTGCCAGCAGCCCCGCCAGGGTGACTGAGCAGTTCTTC
CASSPARVTEQFF
>TRBJ1-4|-|TRBV28|TRBD1
TGTGCCAGCACGGATACAGGGGCAACTAATGAAAAACTGTTTTTT
CASTDTGATNEKLFF
>TRBJ2-5|-|TRBV29-1|TRBD1
TGCAGCGTTGACAAGGGGGCGAATCAAGAGACCCAGTACTTC
CSVDKGANQETQYF
>TRBJ1-2|-|TRBV6-5|-
TGTGCCAGCAGCCCCGGGGGTGGCTACACCTTC
CASSPGGGYTF
>TRBJ2-4|-|TRBV27|-
TGTGCCAGCAGCCCCGTCTCGGGCAGGCTCCACGGACTAGCCAAAAACATTCAGTACTTC
CASSPVSGRLHGLAKNIQYF